This is a list of T cell receptor beta chains from one sample in a study of regulatory T cells in long-lasting Graves disease. MiXCR was run by TCRdb on the multiplex PCR reads, yielding one entry per CDR3 protein. The sample lists roughly 400,000 distinct CDR3 sequences; roughly 21% were seen once. The starting material was peripheral blood mononuclear cells (PBMCs), obtained when the disease was refractory, from a patient treated with antithyroid drugs. These receptor sequences come from a female donor with Graves disease. Each CDR3 is given with its conserved first and last residue. Fields, in order: D gene, J gene, clone size, V gene, CDR3 DNA, CDR3 protein. A D gene is named only where the DNA matches it firmly. The size field is filled for only some rows; it gives once, few, many or a size class.

D gene: NA
J gene: TRBJ2-2
clone size: many
V gene: TRBV7-3
CDR3 DNA: TGTGCCAGCAGCTTACGGGGCCGCGGGGAGCTGTTTTTT
CDR3 protein: CASSLRGRGELFF

D gene: NA
J gene: TRBJ1-4
clone size: many
V gene: TRBV6-1
CDR3 DNA: TGTGCCAGCAGCTTAGGACCGGGTGAAAAACTGTTTTTT
CDR3 protein: CASSLGPGEKLFF

D gene: NA
J gene: TRBJ2-7
clone size: many
V gene: TRBV3-1
CDR3 DNA: TGTGCCAGCAGCCAAGATACATTGATCTACGAGCAGTACTTC
CDR3 protein: CASSQDTLIYEQYF

D gene: TRBD1
J gene: TRBJ1-2
clone size: many
V gene: TRBV28
CDR3 DNA: TGTGCCAGCAGTTTCAGGGGGCGATCCTCAGCTAACTATGGCTACACCTTC
CDR3 protein: CASSFRGRSSANYGYTF

D gene: TRBD2
J gene: TRBJ2-5
clone size: many
V gene: TRBV12-3/TRBV12-4
CDR3 DNA: TGTGCCAGCAGTTTGTGGACTAGCGGGACGGAGACCCAGTACTTC
CDR3 protein: CASSLWTSGTETQYF

D gene: TRBD1
J gene: TRBJ2-2
clone size: many
V gene: TRBV2
CDR3 DNA: TGTGCCAGCAGTTCTACAGGGGTGGCCGGGGAGCTGTTTTTT
CDR3 protein: CASSSTGVAGELFF

D gene: NA
J gene: TRBJ2-7
clone size: few
V gene: TRBV30
CDR3 DNA: TGTGCCTGGAGTGGATTGGGATACGAGCAGTACTTC
CDR3 protein: CAWSGLGYEQYF

D gene: TRBD1
J gene: TRBJ1-4
clone size: NA
V gene: TRBV27
CDR3 DNA: TGTGCCAGCAGGCCTACAGGGGGCAGGAGTGAAAAACTGTTTTTT
CDR3 protein: CASRPTGGRSEKLFF

D gene: NA
J gene: TRBJ1-1
clone size: many
V gene: TRBV5-1
CDR3 DNA: TGCGCCAGCAGCTTGGCCGTGAGGAACACTGAAGCTTTCTTT
CDR3 protein: CASSLAVRNTEAFF

D gene: TRBD1
J gene: TRBJ2-4
clone size: many
V gene: TRBV28
CDR3 DNA: TGTGCCAGCAGCACTGACAGGGCGAGAGCCAAAAACATTCAGTACTTC
CDR3 protein: CASSTDRARAKNIQYF

D gene: NA
J gene: TRBJ2-1
clone size: NA
V gene: TRBV28
CDR3 DNA: TGTGCCAGCAGTTTTGCTGGACTTCAAAGGTCGGAGCAGTTCTTC
CDR3 protein: CASSFAGLQRSEQFF

D gene: NA
J gene: TRBJ1-2
clone size: few
V gene: TRBV18
CDR3 DNA: TGTGCCAGCTATCGCCCCGGAGGTGCAGGGACCCTCGGCTACACCTTC
CDR3 protein: CASYRPGGAGTLGYTF

D gene: NA
J gene: TRBJ1-1
clone size: NA
V gene: TRBV5-1
CDR3 DNA: TGCGCCAGCAGCCAGTACACGGGGGCGAACACTGAAGCTTTCTTT
CDR3 protein: CASSQYTGANTEAFF

D gene: NA
J gene: TRBJ1-1
clone size: NA
V gene: TRBV20-1
CDR3 DNA: TGCAGTGCTAGGTGGCAGGGTGAAGCTTTCTTT
CDR3 protein: CSARWQGEAFF

D gene: TRBD2
J gene: TRBJ2-1
clone size: NA
V gene: TRBV5-1
CDR3 DNA: TGCGCCAGCAGCTTGGCCTCTAGCGGGAGATACAATGAGCAGTTCTTC
CDR3 protein: CASSLASSGRYNEQFF

D gene: TRBD1
J gene: TRBJ2-7
clone size: few
V gene: TRBV7-9
CDR3 DNA: TGTGCCAGCAGCGGACAGGGTTCCGAGCAGTACTTC
CDR3 protein: CASSGQGSEQYF

D gene: NA
J gene: TRBJ2-7
clone size: NA
V gene: TRBV3-1
CDR3 DNA: TGTGCCAGCAGCCAATCCGACAGATACTACGAGCAGTACTTC
CDR3 protein: CASSQSDRYYEQYF

D gene: NA
J gene: TRBJ1-1
clone size: NA
V gene: TRBV4-1
CDR3 DNA: TGCGCCAGCAGCCAGGGCGTATACACTGAAGCTTTCTTT
CDR3 protein: CASSQGVYTEAFF

D gene: NA
J gene: TRBJ1-5
clone size: many
V gene: TRBV2
CDR3 DNA: TGTGCCAGCAGTGAACTTGGAGGGAATCAGCCCCAGCATTTT
CDR3 protein: CASSELGGNQPQHF

D gene: TRBD1
J gene: TRBJ2-5
clone size: many
V gene: TRBV29-1
CDR3 DNA: TGCAGCGTTGAAGGGGACAGGTTGAGCCAAGAGACCCAGTACTTC
CDR3 protein: CSVEGDRLSQETQYF

D gene: TRBD2
J gene: TRBJ2-2
clone size: NA
V gene: TRBV7-9
CDR3 DNA: TGTGCCAGTAAGGGACTAGCGACCGGGGAGCTGTTTTTT
CDR3 protein: CASKGLATGELFF

D gene: TRBD2
J gene: TRBJ2-1
clone size: few
V gene: TRBV28
CDR3 DNA: TGTGCCAGCAGGGACCTCGGACTAGGGAATGAGCAGTTCTTC
CDR3 protein: CASRDLGLGNEQFF

D gene: TRBD2
J gene: TRBJ2-7
clone size: NA
V gene: TRBV28
CDR3 DNA: TGTGCCAGCAGTTCCAAGGGACTAGCAGAGTACGAGCAGTACTTC
CDR3 protein: CASSSKGLAEYEQYF

D gene: TRBD2
J gene: TRBJ2-2
clone size: NA
V gene: TRBV2
CDR3 DNA: TGTGCCAGCAGTGGGGTAGCGGGAGGGAACGCCGGGGAGCTGTTTTTT
CDR3 protein: CASSGVAGGNAGELFF

D gene: NA
J gene: TRBJ2-2
clone size: few
V gene: TRBV10-2
CDR3 DNA: TGCGCCAGCAGAGAGGCCGCAACGAACACCGGGGAGCTGTTTTTT
CDR3 protein: CASREAATNTGELFF

D gene: TRBD2
J gene: TRBJ2-7
clone size: NA
V gene: TRBV7-2
CDR3 DNA: TGTGCCAGCAGCCCGGGACTAGCGGGCACTCTCGAGCAGTACTTC
CDR3 protein: CASSPGLAGTLEQYF

D gene: NA
J gene: TRBJ1-5
clone size: many
V gene: TRBV12-3/TRBV12-4
CDR3 DNA: TGTGCCAGCAGTTTAGGGGGGGCTCAGCCCCAGCATTTT
CDR3 protein: CASSLGGAQPQHF

D gene: NA
J gene: TRBJ2-7
clone size: few
V gene: TRBV13
CDR3 DNA: TGTGCCAGCAGCTTGGGCGAGGTTGGCGAGCAGTACTTC
CDR3 protein: CASSLGEVGEQYF

D gene: NA
J gene: TRBJ2-1
clone size: NA
V gene: TRBV7-9
CDR3 DNA: TGTGCCACGGTAGCCACGGGAGAGAAGAATGAGCAGTTCTTC
CDR3 protein: CATVATGEKNEQFF

D gene: NA
J gene: TRBJ2-7
clone size: NA
V gene: TRBV5-8
CDR3 DNA: TGTGCCAGCCGTGTTATTAGACTAGACCCCGAGCAGTACTTC
CDR3 protein: CASRVIRLDPEQYF

D gene: TRBD1
J gene: TRBJ1-1
clone size: NA
V gene: TRBV14
CDR3 DNA: TGTGCCAGCAGCCACCCCCCCGGGACAGGGGGCTCTGAAGCTTTCTTT
CDR3 protein: CASSHPPGTGGSEAFF

D gene: NA
J gene: TRBJ2-5
clone size: NA
V gene: TRBV5-1
CDR3 DNA: TGCGCCAGCACTCTCTCGGACCACAAAGAGACCCAGTACTTC
CDR3 protein: CASTLSDHKETQYF

D gene: TRBD1
J gene: TRBJ1-4
clone size: few
V gene: TRBV19
CDR3 DNA: TGTGCCAGTAGCTTTGGGACAGGGAGTAAGTCGACTAATGAAAAACTGTTTTTT
CDR3 protein: CASSFGTGSKSTNEKLFF

D gene: NA
J gene: TRBJ1-5
clone size: NA
V gene: TRBV19
CDR3 DNA: TGTGCTTCCAGCCAATACGATAAGGGATATGAGAATCAGCCCCAGCATTTT
CDR3 protein: CASSQYDKGYENQPQHF

D gene: TRBD1
J gene: TRBJ1-4
clone size: many
V gene: TRBV20-1
CDR3 DNA: TGCAGTGCTGGGACAGGCCAGGGTATGGGGCTGTTTTTT
CDR3 protein: CSAGTGQGMGLFF

D gene: TRBD2
J gene: TRBJ2-7
clone size: NA
V gene: TRBV19
CDR3 DNA: TGTGCCAGTAGTAAGGGCGGGAGTTGGCGGTACGAGCAGTACTTC
CDR3 protein: CASSKGGSWRYEQYF

D gene: NA
J gene: TRBJ2-4
clone size: few
V gene: TRBV20-1
CDR3 DNA: TGCAGGGTCGTTGATAGCCTAGCCAAAAACATTCAGTACTTC
CDR3 protein: CRVVDSLAKNIQYF

D gene: NA
J gene: TRBJ2-4
clone size: many
V gene: TRBV2
CDR3 DNA: TGTGCCAGCAGGCCACTAGTGATAGCCAAAAACATTCAGTACTTC
CDR3 protein: CASRPLVIAKNIQYF

D gene: TRBD1
J gene: TRBJ1-4
clone size: few
V gene: TRBV27
CDR3 DNA: TGTGCCAGCCGGGAGTCGGACAGGTCCTACGAAAAACTGTTTTTT
CDR3 protein: CASRESDRSYEKLFF

D gene: TRBD2
J gene: TRBJ2-7
clone size: many
V gene: TRBV12-3/TRBV12-4
CDR3 DNA: TGTGCCAGCAGTTTAGCGATTCGTAGCGGGAGTGTCTACGAGCAGTACTTC
CDR3 protein: CASSLAIRSGSVYEQYF

D gene: NA
J gene: TRBJ1-2
clone size: NA
V gene: TRBV5-1
CDR3 DNA: TGCGCCAGCAGCTCGGGGACCGCCGACTATGGCTACACCTTC
CDR3 protein: CASSSGTADYGYTF

D gene: NA
J gene: TRBJ2-1
clone size: few
V gene: TRBV28
CDR3 DNA: TGTGCCAGCAGGAGAGGTTGGGGAAGGAAGGGTGAGCAGTTCTTC
CDR3 protein: CASRRGWGRKGEQFF

D gene: TRBD2
J gene: TRBJ2-2
clone size: many
V gene: TRBV12-3/TRBV12-4
CDR3 DNA: TGTGCCAGCAGTCCTCTAGCGGGAACCGGGGAGCTGTTTTTT
CDR3 protein: CASSPLAGTGELFF

D gene: TRBD1
J gene: TRBJ2-3
clone size: NA
V gene: TRBV24-1
CDR3 DNA: TGTGCCACCAGTGACCATGACAGGGGGAGCACAGATACGCAGTATTTT
CDR3 protein: CATSDHDRGSTDTQYF

D gene: TRBD1
J gene: TRBJ1-5
clone size: many
V gene: TRBV28
CDR3 DNA: TGTGCCAGCAGTCTCCGGGACAGGGCCCAGCCCCAGCATTTT
CDR3 protein: CASSLRDRAQPQHF

D gene: TRBD1
J gene: TRBJ1-5
clone size: many
V gene: TRBV12-3/TRBV12-4
CDR3 DNA: TGTGCCAGCAGCGTGACAGGGGTTTACCGAGATCAGCCCCAGCATTTT
CDR3 protein: CASSVTGVYRDQPQHF

D gene: NA
J gene: TRBJ2-2
clone size: NA
V gene: TRBV10-3
CDR3 DNA: TGTGCCATCAGTACAGGGAGCATGTCCGGGGAGCTGTTTTTT
CDR3 protein: CAISTGSMSGELFF

D gene: NA
J gene: TRBJ2-7
clone size: many
V gene: TRBV6-1
CDR3 DNA: TGTGCCAGCGCGAGGACTCAGAACGTTTACGAGCAGTACTTC
CDR3 protein: CASARTQNVYEQYF

D gene: NA
J gene: TRBJ2-2
clone size: few
V gene: TRBV12-3/TRBV12-4
CDR3 DNA: TGTGCCAGCAGCCTACGGGTTCTTACCGGGGAGCTGTTTTTT
CDR3 protein: CASSLRVLTGELFF

D gene: NA
J gene: TRBJ2-3
clone size: few
V gene: TRBV28
CDR3 DNA: TGTGCCAGCAGCCTCGCAGGGGAGGCAGATACGCAGTATTTT
CDR3 protein: CASSLAGEADTQYF

D gene: NA
J gene: TRBJ2-1
clone size: NA
V gene: TRBV28
CDR3 DNA: TGTGCCAGCAGGGGCCAGAGGGCGGGTATTTACAATGAGCAGTTCTTC
CDR3 protein: CASRGQRAGIYNEQFF

D gene: NA
J gene: TRBJ2-5
clone size: many
V gene: TRBV6-1
CDR3 DNA: TGTGCCAGCAGTGAAGCGGGGAGACAGTGGTACCAAGAGACCCAGTACTTC
CDR3 protein: CASSEAGRQWYQETQYF

D gene: NA
J gene: TRBJ1-1
clone size: few
V gene: TRBV27
CDR3 DNA: TGTGCCAGCAGCAGGGCGAGGGGGGATTCTGAAGCTTTCTTT
CDR3 protein: CASSRARGDSEAFF

D gene: NA
J gene: TRBJ2-7
clone size: few
V gene: TRBV12-3/TRBV12-4
CDR3 DNA: TGTGCCAGCAGTATTAACAGCTACGAGCAGTACTTC
CDR3 protein: CASSINSYEQYF

D gene: TRBD2
J gene: TRBJ2-1
clone size: NA
V gene: TRBV2
CDR3 DNA: TGTGCCAGCAGAGAGAGTCTAGCGGGACACAATGAGCAGTTCTTC
CDR3 protein: CASRESLAGHNEQFF

D gene: TRBD2
J gene: TRBJ2-7
clone size: few
V gene: TRBV20-1
CDR3 DNA: TGCAGTGCTAGAGATCAAGCGGGAGTCCTCTACGAGCAGTACTTC
CDR3 protein: CSARDQAGVLYEQYF

D gene: TRBD1
J gene: TRBJ2-7
clone size: NA
V gene: TRBV5-6
CDR3 DNA: TGTGCCAGCAGCCTCGTTCTGACAGGGGGATCCTACGAGCAGTACTTC
CDR3 protein: CASSLVLTGGSYEQYF